This T cell receptor (beta chain) was found in a study of immune evolution from preneoplasia to lung adenocarcinoma. A note on this clone: The antigen is not known.

Findings and caveats of the study: Normal lung had highest clonality; later lesions appeared denser, more diverse. Top clone share appeared to fall from AAH through AIS, MIA, adenocarcinoma.

V was pared by 4 bases and J by 4 bases, with 7 bases between. The germline V gene has CDR1 MGHRA and CDR2 YSYEKL. CDR3 length equals 13 residues. Generated by immunoSEQ multiplex PCR, the TCRdb table keeps only in-frame clones and is missing some. In the table there are about 3,500 clones, around 78% of which are singletons. This chain joins TRBV4-1 and TRBJ1-4; D is unclear. The clonotype comes from a person aged 65 to 79 with lung adenocarcinoma. Sample: FFPE minimally invasive lung adenocarcinoma tissue. The CDR3 is CASSRPSNEKLFF. CDR3 DNA sequence: TGCGCCAGCAGCCGGCCGAGTAATGAAAAACTGTTTTTT.